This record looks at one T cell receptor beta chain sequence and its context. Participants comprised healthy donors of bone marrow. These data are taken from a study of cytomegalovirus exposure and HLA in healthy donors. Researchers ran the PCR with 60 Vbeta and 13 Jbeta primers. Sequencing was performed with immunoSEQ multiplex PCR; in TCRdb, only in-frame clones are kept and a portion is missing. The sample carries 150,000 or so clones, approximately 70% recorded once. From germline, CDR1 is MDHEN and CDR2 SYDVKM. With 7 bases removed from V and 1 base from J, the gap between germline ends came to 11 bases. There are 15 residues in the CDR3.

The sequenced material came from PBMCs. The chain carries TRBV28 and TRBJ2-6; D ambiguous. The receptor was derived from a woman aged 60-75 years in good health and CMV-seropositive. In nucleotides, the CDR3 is TGTGCCAGCACCCCCGAGCGTTCTGGGGCCAACGTCCTGACTTTC. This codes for CASTPERSGANVLTF.